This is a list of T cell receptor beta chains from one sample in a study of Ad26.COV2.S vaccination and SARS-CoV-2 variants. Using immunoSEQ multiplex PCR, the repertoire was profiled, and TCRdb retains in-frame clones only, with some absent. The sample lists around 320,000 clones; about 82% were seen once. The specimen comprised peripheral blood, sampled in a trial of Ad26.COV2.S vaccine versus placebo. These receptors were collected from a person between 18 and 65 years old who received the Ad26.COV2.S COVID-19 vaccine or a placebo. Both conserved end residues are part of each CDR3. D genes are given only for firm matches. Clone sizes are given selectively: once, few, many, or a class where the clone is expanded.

CDR3: CASSLNGGGDTQYF
DNA: TGCGCCAGCAGCTTAAATGGGGGGGGCGATACGCAGTATTTT
size: .
V: TRBV5-1
J: TRBJ2-3
D: .

CDR3: CASSSYFVIYF
DNA: TGTGCCAGCTCTTCCTACTTTGTCATATATTTT
size: .
V: TRBV19
J: TRBJ1-3
D: .

CDR3: CASSQGAESPLHF
DNA: TGTGCCAGCAGCCAAGGAGCAGAATCACCCCTCCACTTT
size: .
V: TRBV9
J: TRBJ1-6
D: .

CDR3: CASSSYSGGAFYGYTF
DNA: TGTGCCAGCAGCTCTTATTCAGGGGGCGCGTTTTATGGCTACACCTTC
size: .
V: TRBV5-8
J: TRBJ1-2
D: TRBD1

CDR3: CASSDGQGRNTEAFF
DNA: TGTGCCAGCAGTGACGGACAGGGACGGAACACTGAAGCTTTCTTT
size: .
V: TRBV25-1
J: TRBJ1-1
D: TRBD1

CDR3: CSTQAGGSEQYF
DNA: TGCAGCACACAGGCAGGGGGATCCGAGCAGTACTTC
size: .
V: TRBV29-1
J: TRBJ2-7
D: TRBD1

CDR3: CASSKKGQHSCAFF
DNA: TGTGCCAGCAGCAAAAAGGGACAACATTCGTGCGCTTTCTTT
size: few
V: TRBV21-1
J: TRBJ1-1
D: .

CDR3: CASSEVSGGTSEQFF
DNA: TGTGCCAGCAGTGAAGTAAGCGGGGGAACGAGTGAGCAGTTCTTC
size: .
V: TRBV6-1
J: TRBJ2-1
D: TRBD2

CDR3: CASSILTGNYGYTF
DNA: TGTGCCAGCAGCATTTTGACAGGGAACTATGGCTACACCTTC
size: once
V: TRBV5-4
J: TRBJ1-2
D: TRBD1

CDR3: CASSTSPGLGYNEQFF
DNA: TGTGCCAGTAGTACCTCACCGGGACTGGGCTACAATGAGCAGTTCTTC
size: .
V: TRBV19
J: TRBJ2-1
D: .

CDR3: CASSGPRDRDQPQHF
DNA: TGTGCCAGCAGCGGCCCCCGGGACAGGGATCAGCCCCAGCATTTT
size: .
V: TRBV7-9
J: TRBJ1-5
D: TRBD1

CDR3: CASSTDRAQYF
DNA: TGTGCCAGCAGTACTGACAGAGCCCAGTACTTC
size: .
V: TRBV12-3/TRBV12-4
J: TRBJ2-5
D: .

CDR3: CASSQDPMGTANYGYTF
DNA: TGTGCCAGCAGCCAAGACCCCATGGGAACAGCTAACTATGGCTACACCTTC
size: .
V: TRBV4-2
J: TRBJ1-2
D: .

CDR3: CASSLGLGASGDNTYEQYF
DNA: TGTGCCAGCAGCTTAGGACTGGGGGCTAGCGGGGATAATACCTACGAGCAGTACTTC
size: .
V: TRBV11-3
J: TRBJ2-7
D: TRBD2

CDR3: CASSYSKYSSNTEAFF
DNA: TGTGCCAGCAGTTACTCGAAATACAGCTCGAACACTGAAGCTTTCTTT
size: many
V: TRBV6-5
J: TRBJ1-1
D: .

CDR3: CASTPDSSYNSPLHF
DNA: TGTGCCAGCACCCCAGACAGCTCCTATAATTCACCCCTCCACTTT
size: .
V: TRBV6-5
J: TRBJ1-6
D: .

CDR3: CAWSRGGDLNTEAFF
DNA: TGTGCCTGGAGCAGAGGAGGGGACCTGAACACTGAAGCTTTCTTT
size: .
V: TRBV30
J: TRBJ1-1
D: .

CDR3: CASNEGTLNTGELFF
DNA: TGTGCCAGCAACGAAGGGACGTTGAACACCGGGGAGCTGTTTTTT
size: .
V: TRBV6-6
J: TRBJ2-2
D: .

CDR3: CASVREGANVLTF
DNA: TGTGCCAGCGTACGGGAGGGGGCGAACGTCCTGACTTTC
size: .
V: TRBV28
J: TRBJ2-6
D: .

CDR3: CASSPAQGSSYEQYF
DNA: TGTGCCAGCAGCCCAGCCCAGGGGAGCTCCTACGAGCAGTACTTC
size: .
V: TRBV5-4
J: TRBJ2-7
D: .

CDR3: CASSQGWTPTNTEAFF
DNA: TGTGCCAGCAGCCAGGGATGGACACCAACGAACACTGAAGCTTTCTTT
size: .
V: TRBV5-6
J: TRBJ1-1
D: .

CDR3: CASSKERLAGGHEQFF
DNA: TGTGCCAGCAGCAAAGAGCGGCTAGCGGGGGGACATGAGCAGTTCTTC
size: once
V: TRBV21-1
J: TRBJ2-1
D: .

CDR3: CASSLGSGGSYNEQFF
DNA: TGTGCCAGCAGCTTAGGTAGCGGGGGGTCATACAATGAGCAGTTCTTC
size: .
V: TRBV7-8
J: TRBJ2-1
D: TRBD2

CDR3: CASSLGGQSGNEKLFF
DNA: TGTGCCAGCAGCTTGGGGGGACAGAGCGGGAATGAAAAACTGTTTTTT
size: .
V: TRBV5-4
J: TRBJ1-4
D: TRBD1

CDR3: CASSHSLGISGGSSYNEQFF
DNA: TGTGCCAGCAGCCACTCCTTGGGGATTAGCGGGGGAAGCTCCTACAATGAGCAGTTCTTC
size: .
V: TRBV3-1/TRBV3-2
J: TRBJ2-1
D: TRBD2

CDR3: CASSVGGRTDTQYF
DNA: TGTGCCAGCAGTGTGGGGGGAAGGACAGATACGCAGTATTTT
size: .
V: TRBV2
J: TRBJ2-3
D: .

CDR3: CASSNRRHLNQPQHF
DNA: TGTGCCAGCAGCAATCGGAGACACCTCAATCAGCCCCAGCATTTT
size: .
V: TRBV21-1
J: TRBJ1-5
D: .

CDR3: CASSYSYEQYF
DNA: TGTGCCAGCAGCTACAGTTACGAGCAGTACTTC
size: once
V: TRBV2
J: TRBJ2-7
D: .

CDR3: CASSVALGGTEAFF
DNA: TGTGCCAGCAGCGTAGCCCTTGGGGGCACTGAAGCTTTCTTT
size: .
V: TRBV9
J: TRBJ1-1
D: .

CDR3: CASSIRGSTNEKLFF
DNA: TGTGCCAGTAGTATCCGGGGCAGCACTAATGAAAAACTGTTTTTT
size: .
V: TRBV19
J: TRBJ1-4
D: .

CDR3: CASSLDTSWEQFF
DNA: TGTGCCAGCAGCCTTGATACGTCTTGGGAGCAGTTCTTC
size: .
V: TRBV14
J: TRBJ2-1
D: .

CDR3: CASSLGGGRGRETQYF
DNA: TGTGCCAGCAGCTTAGGGGGCGGCAGGGGGAGGGAGACCCAGTACTTC
size: .
V: TRBV11-1
J: TRBJ2-5
D: .

CDR3: CASSQTSGGALYAGELFF
DNA: TGTGCCAGTAGCCAAACTAGCGGGGGGGCCTTGTACGCCGGGGAGCTGTTTTTT
size: .
V: TRBV19
J: TRBJ2-2
D: TRBD2

CDR3: CATSPRVANEKLFF
DNA: TGTGCCACCAGCCCTAGGGTCGCTAATGAAAAACTGTTTTTT
size: .
V: TRBV15
J: TRBJ1-4
D: .

CDR3: CASSEIGSSYEQYF
DNA: TGTGCCAGCAGTGAGATAGGGAGCTCCTACGAGCAGTACTTC
size: .
V: TRBV6-1
J: TRBJ2-7
D: .

CDR3: CATSDSGDLRDGYTF
DNA: TGTGCCACCAGTGATTCCGGGGACTTAAGGGATGGCTACACCTTC
size: .
V: TRBV24-1
J: TRBJ1-2
D: .

CDR3: CASRATGTGDEQYF
DNA: TGTGCCAGCAGAGCAACCGGGACAGGGGACGAGCAGTACTTC
size: .
V: TRBV28
J: TRBJ2-7
D: TRBD1

CDR3: CASSLGGAGEETQYF
DNA: TGTGCCAGCAGCCTGGGGGGAGCGGGAGAAGAGACCCAGTACTTC
size: .
V: TRBV5-4
J: TRBJ2-5
D: TRBD2

CDR3: CASSLAGDYNEQFF
DNA: TGTGCCAGCAGCTTAGCGGGGGACTACAATGAGCAGTTCTTC
size: .
V: TRBV11-3
J: TRBJ2-1
D: .

CDR3: CASSPSSGGTNEQYF
DNA: TGTGCCAGTAGTCCTTCTAGCGGGGGGACCAACGAGCAGTACTTC
size: .
V: TRBV19
J: TRBJ2-7
D: TRBD2

CDR3: CASSVGVGFDQETQYF
DNA: TGTGCCAGCAGCGTAGGTGTGGGGTTCGACCAAGAGACCCAGTACTTC
size: .
V: TRBV9
J: TRBJ2-5
D: .

CDR3: CASTKDSQGSWTF
DNA: TGTGCCAGCACCAAAGACAGTCAGGGGTCATGGACCTTC
size: .
V: TRBV11-2
J: TRBJ1-2
D: .

CDR3: CASSLARVGTENEQFF
DNA: TGTGCCAGCAGCTTAGCGAGGGTAGGGACAGAGAATGAGCAGTTCTTC
size: .
V: TRBV7-8
J: TRBJ2-1
D: TRBD1

CDR3: CATSEPSGGGQFF
DNA: TGTGCCACCAGTGAACCTAGCGGGGGGGGGCAGTTCTTC
size: .
V: TRBV24-1
J: TRBJ2-1
D: TRBD2

CDR3: CASSGGQSYEQYF
DNA: TGTGCCAGCTCCGGGGGTCAATCCTACGAGCAGTACTTC
size: few
V: TRBV13
J: TRBJ2-7
D: .

CDR3: CASSGADRYEQYF
DNA: TGTGCCAGCAGCGGCGCTGACAGATACGAGCAGTACTTC
size: .
V: TRBV9
J: TRBJ2-7
D: .

CDR3: CASNEWGVETDTQYF
DNA: TGTGCCAGCAACGAGTGGGGGGTAGAGACAGATACGCAGTATTTT
size: .
V: TRBV2
J: TRBJ2-3
D: .

CDR3: CASSLVHPYEQYF
DNA: TGTGCCAGCAGTTTAGTCCACCCCTACGAGCAGTACTTC
size: .
V: TRBV28
J: TRBJ2-7
D: .

CDR3: CASSLRGLLNTEAFF
DNA: TGTGCCAGCAGCTTGCGGGGCCTTCTGAACACTGAAGCTTTCTTT
size: .
V: TRBV7-8
J: TRBJ1-1
D: .

CDR3: CAWRDRSPETQYF
DNA: TGTGCCTGGAGGGACAGGTCTCCAGAGACCCAGTACTTC
size: .
V: TRBV30
J: TRBJ2-5
D: TRBD1

CDR3: CASSLRQGAANTEAFF
DNA: TGCGCCAGCAGCTTGCGACAGGGGGCAGCGAACACTGAAGCTTTCTTT
size: .
V: TRBV5-1
J: TRBJ1-1
D: TRBD1

CDR3: CASSYGTGTEKLFF
DNA: TGTGCCAGCAGTTATGGGACAGGGACTGAAAAACTGTTTTTT
size: .
V: TRBV6-6
J: TRBJ1-4
D: TRBD1